The 18 T cell receptor beta chains in this list originate from one sample, sequenced in a study of blood T cell repertoires in COVID-19. Method: immunoSEQ multiplex PCR; TCRdb's copy keeps in-frame clones and lacks some. The sample comprises about 70,000 clones, 75% to 85% of which are singletons, and 6.3% rests with the top ten. Material: peripheral blood. The origin of the receptors is a woman aged 60-75 years with acute or convalescent COVID-19.

V usage is TRBV12-3 or TRBV12-4 and J usage is TRBJ2-1; a possible D gene is TRBD2 (5 bases). The germline V and J ends were trimmed by 7 bases and 9 bases, with 10 bases remaining between them. The CDR3 has 11 amino acids. CDR3 DNA sequence: TGTGCCAGCACCCAAGGAGGTGAGCAGTTCTTC. The encoded protein is CASTQGGEQFF.

The chain joins TRBV19 to TRBJ2-1; D is perhaps TRBD1 (6 bases). The CDR3 contains 15 residues. Germline CDR1 and CDR2: LNHDA and SQIVND (reference sequence). V was pared by 1 base and J by 7 bases, with 14 bases between. This chain's CDR3 is CASSIGQGSINEQFF. The CDR3 coding sequence is TGTGCCAGTAGTATAGGGCAGGGGTCGATTAATGAGCAGTTCTTC.

The rearrangement links TRBV28 to TRBJ2-7; TRBD1 agrees at 8 bases. The CDR3 is made up of 14 amino acids. Germline CDR1 and CDR2: MDHEN and SYDVKM. Germline trimming cut 6 bases from V and 3 bases from J; bases unmatched to any gene: 7. The CDR3 here is CASSLDRGIYEQYF. DNA of the CDR3: TGTGCCAGCAGCCTTGACAGGGGTATCTACGAGCAGTACTTC.

This clone occurred a few times. This rearrangement joins TRBV24-1 to TRBJ2-2; TRBD2 is a possible D gene (6 bases). The length of the CDR3 is 12 residues. Trimming pared 3 bases from V and 10 bases from J, leaving 8 bases between. Germline V gene lookup returns CDR1 KGHDR and CDR2 SFDVKD. The CDR3 bases are TGTGCCACCAGTGATGGAGGGCTGGAGCTGTTTTTT. The encoded protein is CATSDGGLELFF.

The chain is built from TRBV28 and TRBJ1-2; weak D call: TRBD1 (6 bases). Germline V gene data show CDR1 as MDHEN and CDR2 as SYDVKM. Between the trimmed V and J ends, which lost 6 bases and 8 bases, there was a span of 16 bases. The CDR3 is made up of 13 amino acids. CDR3 in DNA: TGTGCCAGCAGGACAGGCAGACGGTACGGCTACACCTTC. This sequence encodes CASRTGRRYGYTF.

The V gene is TRBV7-2, the J gene TRBJ1-1, with TRBD1 as a possible D gene (6 bases). The CDR3 totals 13 residues. Germline V gene data show CDR1 as SGHTA and CDR2 as FQGNSA. Trimming took off 4 bases at V and 7 bases at J, with 13 bases between the two ends. The DNA of the CDR3 is TGTGCCAGCAGCTCCACAGGGATTAGTGAAGCTTTCTTT. Translated, it gives CASSSTGISEAFF. Variable domain in full (rest from reference TRBV7-2 and TRBJ1-1): GAGVSQSPSNKVTEKGKDVELRCDPISGHTALYWYRQSLGQGLEFLIYFQGNSAPDKSGLPSDRFSAERTGGSVSTLTIQRTQQEDSAVYLCASSSTGISEAFFGQGTRLTVV.

This clone has only one observation. This rearrangement joins TRBV9 to TRBJ1-5; D is ambiguous. The germline gives CDR1 SGDLS, CDR2 YYNGEE. This CDR3 comprises 14 residues. V was cut by 3 bases and J by 4 bases, with 11 bases left in between. CDR3 in DNA: TGTGCCAGCAGCGGTCCGGGTCCAAATCAGCCCCAGCATTTT. This codes for CASSGPGPNQPQHF.

This clone was observed a single time. The V and J genes are TRBV7-6 and TRBJ2-6; D gene uncertain. The germline V gene encodes CDR1 SGHVS and CDR2 FNYEAQ. Trimming took 6 bases from V and 4 from J, leaving 7 bases between them. The CDR3 totals 13 residues. CDR3 amino acids: CASSMRGANVLTF. The CDR3 DNA reads TGTGCCAGCAGTATGAGGGGGGCCAACGTCCTGACTTTC. Together with reference TRBV7-6 and TRBJ2-6, the CDR3 gives the full variable domain: GAGVSQSPRYKVTKRGQDVALRCDPISGHVSLYWYRQALGQGPEFLTYFNYEAQQDKSGLPNDRFSAERPEGSISTLTIQRTEQRDSAMYRCASSMRGANVLTFGAGSRLTVL.

The chain employs TRBV6-1 and TRBJ1-4; possibly TRBD1 for D (5 bases). Trimming left V 3 bases short and J 8 bases short, with 10 bases between. The length of the CDR3 is 13 residues. In germline, CDR1 is MNHNS, CDR2 SASEGT. CDR3 nucleotide sequence: TGTGCCAGCAGTGATAGGGGAGGCGAAAAACTGTTTTTT. It codes for CASSDRGGEKLFF.

This chain uses TRBV7-6 with TRBJ1-1; D is uncertain. The CDR3 contains 16 residues. Germline V gives CDR1 SGHVS, CDR2 FNYEAQ. V shed 5 bases and J shed 1 base, with 17 bases lying between them. CDR3 sequence: CASSPSFGGKNTEAFF. In nucleotides, the CDR3 is TGTGCCAGCAGCCCTTCTTTTGGCGGCAAGAACACTGAAGCTTTCTTT.

The rearrangement joins TRBV7-8 to TRBJ2-5; 10 bases match TRBD1. This CDR3 is 16 amino acids long. Germline V gene data show CDR1 as SGHVS and CDR2 as FQNEAQ. Trimming at V came to 1 base and at J to 6 bases, leaving 8 bases not matched to a gene. The CDR3 sequence: CASSLEFWDRGKTQYF. DNA for the CDR3: TGTGCCAGCAGCTTAGAATTTTGGGACAGGGGAAAGACCCAGTACTTC.

V and J are TRBV5-4 and TRBJ2-1; 7 nucleotides line up with TRBD1. Germline V gene data show CDR1 as SGHNT and CDR2 as YYREEE (reference sequence). This CDR3 region has 15 residues. The V gene end was trimmed by 4 bases and the J gene end by 9 bases; junction bases not matched to a gene: 13. The CDR3 is CASSPGTDFGSEQFF. The DNA of the CDR3 is TGTGCCAGCAGCCCCGGGACAGACTTTGGGTCTGAGCAGTTCTTC.

The count of this clone is one. The chain couples TRBV5-1 to TRBJ2-3; D uncertain. Germline CDR1 SGHRS, CDR2 YFSETQ. This CDR3 spans 13 amino acids. The germline V and J ends were trimmed by 1 base and 2 bases, with 5 bases remaining between them. Here the CDR3 reads CASSLFNTDTQYF. The DNA of the CDR3 is TGCGCCAGCAGCTTGTTTAACACAGATACGCAGTATTTT.

A few counts support this clone. This chain connects TRBV7-2 to TRBJ1-1; D might be TRBD1 (5 bases). Trimming cost V 8 bases and J 5 bases, with 9 bases left between them. This CDR3 has 11 residues. Germline V CDR1 and CDR2: SGHTA, FQGNSA. The CDR3 DNA sequence: TGTGCCAGCGGAAAGGGGACTGAAGCTTTCTTT. It is translated as CASGKGTEAFF. Full variable domain (outside the CDR3, taken from reference TRBV7-2 and TRBJ1-1): GAGVSQSPSNKVTEKGKDVELRCDPISGHTALYWYRQSLGQGLEFLIYFQGNSAPDKSGLPSDRFSAERTGGSVSTLTIQRTQQEDSAVYLCASGKGTEAFFGQGTRLTVV.

This clone was seen a few times. The same CDR3 can be traced to other DNA sequences in this sample. This rearrangement joins TRBV5-1 to TRBJ2-7; 8 bases agree with TRBD1. Germline CDR1 reads SGHRS; CDR2 reads YFSETQ. This CDR3 comprises 15 residues. With V trimmed by 4 bases and J by 3 bases, 9 bases remained unmatched. The CDR3 coding sequence is TGCGCCAGCAGCCCAGGACAGGGCCGGAACTACGAGCAGTACTTC. This translates into CASSPGQGRNYEQYF.

This chain uses TRBV21-1 with TRBJ1-1; the DNA was not compared with TRBD1, the D call given in the table. TRBV21-1 is annotated as a pseudogene. The length of the CDR3 is 12 residues. The CDR3 region is CASSGQNPEAFF. DNA of the CDR3: TGTGCCAGCTCAGGGCAGAATCCTGAAGCTTTCTTT.

The gene calls are TRBV7-2 and TRBJ2-3; 12 nucleotides agree with TRBD2. Trimming removed 5 bases from V and 9 bases from J; junction bases left unmatched: 6. The CDR3 is made up of 14 amino acids. CDR1 and CDR2 from the germline V gene are SGHTA and FQGNSA. The CDR3 is CASSPRTSGATQYF. CDR3 nucleotides: TGTGCCAGCAGCCCGAGGACTAGCGGGGCCACGCAGTATTTT.

This rearrangement joins TRBV19 to TRBJ2-6; 8 bases fit TRBD2. The CDR3 has 16 residues. J lost 1 base, V lost 5 bases, and 4 bases had no gene match. Looked up from germline, CDR1 is LNHDA and CDR2 is SQIVND (reference sequence). CDR3 sequence reads: CASSPRGGSGANVLTF. CDR3 DNA sequence: TGTGCCAGTAGTCCCCGGGGGGGTTCTGGGGCCAACGTCCTGACTTTC.